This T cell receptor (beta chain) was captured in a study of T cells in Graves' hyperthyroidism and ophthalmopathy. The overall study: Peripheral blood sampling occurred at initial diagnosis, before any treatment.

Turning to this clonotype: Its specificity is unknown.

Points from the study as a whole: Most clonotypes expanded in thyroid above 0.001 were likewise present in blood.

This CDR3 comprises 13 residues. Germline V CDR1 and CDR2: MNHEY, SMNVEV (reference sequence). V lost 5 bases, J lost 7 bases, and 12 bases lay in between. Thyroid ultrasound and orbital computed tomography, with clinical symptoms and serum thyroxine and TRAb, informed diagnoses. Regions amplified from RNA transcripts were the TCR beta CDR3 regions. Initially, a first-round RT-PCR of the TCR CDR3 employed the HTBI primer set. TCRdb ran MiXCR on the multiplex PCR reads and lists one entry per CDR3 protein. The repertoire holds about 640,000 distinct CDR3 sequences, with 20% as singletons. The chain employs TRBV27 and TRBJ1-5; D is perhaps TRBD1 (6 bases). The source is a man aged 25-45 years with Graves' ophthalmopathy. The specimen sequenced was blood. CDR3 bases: TGTGCCAGCAGTAAAAGGGGGTCACAGCCCCAGCATTTT. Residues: CASSKRGSQPQHF.